The 15 T cell receptor beta chains in this list originate from one sample, sequenced in a study of neoadjuvant nivolumab and ipilimumab in lung cancer. TCRdb keeps only in-frame clones here, not all; method: immunoSEQ multiplex PCR. The sample consists of some 37,000 clones, 75% to 90% of them appearing once. The specimen was peripheral blood, collected before neoadjuvant nivolumab, alone or with ipilimumab. Receptors were obtained from an adult with non-small cell lung cancer.

The rearrangement joins TRBV9 to TRBJ2-7; D gene ambiguous. This CDR3 has 13 amino acids. Germline lookup yields CDR1 SGDLS and CDR2 YYNGEE. The germline V and J ends were trimmed by 0 bases and 0 bases, with 4 bases remaining between them. CDR3 sequence reads: CASSVEPSYEQYF. In DNA, the CDR3 is TGTGCCAGCAGCGTAGAACCCTCCTACGAGCAGTACTTC.

CDR3 nucleotides: TGTGCCATCAGCCAAAATACAGGGGGGAACAATCAGCCCCAGCATTTT. Protein product: CAISQNTGGNNQPQHF. The chain joins TRBV10-3 to TRBJ1-5; TRBD1 aligns across 8 bases. The CDR3 consists of 16 residues. Unmatched junction bases numbered 10, after V lost 6 bases and J lost 3 bases. Germline loops: CDR1 ENHRY, CDR2 SYGVKD.

The CDR3 DNA reads as TGTGCCAGCAGACCCGGCCCTATCACCGGGGAGCTGTTTTTT. This codes for CASRPGPITGELFF. The chain is built from TRBV7-3 and TRBJ2-2; D is unclear. Deletions cut 6 bases from V and 4 bases from J, with 12 bases between. This CDR3 is 14 amino acids long. Germline assignment: CDR1 SGHTA and CDR2 FQGTGA. Full variable domain (outside the CDR3, taken from reference TRBV7-3 and TRBJ2-2): GAGVSQTPSNKVTEKGKYVELRCDPISGHTALYWYRQSLGQGPEFLIYFQGTGAADDSGLPNDRFFAVRPEGSVSTLKIQRTERGDSAVYLCASRPGPITGELFFGEGSRLTVL.

The chain is built from TRBV5-4 and TRBJ2-5; D uncertain. The CDR3 spans 12 residues. From germline, CDR1 is SGHNT and CDR2 YYREEE (reference sequence). The V end lost 0 bases, the J end lost 4 bases, and 4 bases lay between the germline ends. CDR3 amino acids: CASSLARETQYF. In DNA form, the CDR3 reads TGTGCCAGCAGCTTGGCCCGAGAGACCCAGTACTTC.

The chain recombines TRBV6-1 with TRBJ2-7; 7 bases match TRBD1. The junction had 8 bases not matched to a gene; V was cut back by 8 bases and J by 1 base. The CDR3 runs to 14 residues. CDR1 and CDR2 (germline): MNHNS, SASEGT. CDR3 in DNA: TGTGCCAGCCTTACAGGGGTAAATTCCTACGAGCAGTACTTC. Its translation: CASLTGVNSYEQYF.

The chain is built from TRBV28 and TRBJ1-1, with D perhaps TRBD1 (5 bases). The CDR3 is 13 residues long. The germline V and J ends were trimmed by 3 bases and 4 bases, with 9 bases remaining between them. Germline V gives CDR1 MDHEN, CDR2 SYDVKM. Here the CDR3 DNA reads TGTGCCAGCAGTTTTATTGGGGGCACTGAAGCTTTCTTT. Translated, it gives CASSFIGGTEAFF.

The chain links TRBV30 to TRBJ2-7; TRBD2 agrees at 10 bases. From germline, CDR1 is GTSNPN and CDR2 SVGIG (reference sequence). V shed 1 base, J shed 4 bases, and the junction held 4 bases outside the gene matches. CDR3 size: 14 residues. Here the CDR3 DNA reads TGTGCCTGGAGTGCCGGACTAGCGGTTTACGAGCAGTACTTC. Its protein is CAWSAGLAVYEQYF.

The table lists this clone with a count of one. J is TRBJ2-7 and V is TRBV10-2, with 11 bases lining up with TRBD1. Germline CDR1 reads WSHSY; CDR2 reads SAAADI. With V trimmed by 7 bases and J by 3 bases, 8 bases remained unmatched. The CDR3 spans 15 residues. The CDR3, as DNA: TGCGCCAGCAATCCTGGACAGGGGGCGGTCTACGAGCAGTACTTC. Translated: CASNPGQGAVYEQYF.

About this clone itself: Within the sample, other DNA sequences also encode this same CDR3. The rearrangement uses TRBV6-5 and TRBJ2-7; 7 bases map to TRBD2. From germline, CDR1 is MNHEY and CDR2 SVGAGI. After removal of 6 bases from V and 1 base from J, the junction contained 0 bases not matched to a gene. The CDR3 has 12 residues. The CDR3 reads CASRGGSYEQYF. Here the CDR3 DNA reads TGTGCCAGCAGGGGGGGGTCCTACGAGCAGTACTTC.

CDR3 DNA sequence: TGTGCCAGCAGCTTTTTGACTCCCGTCTACAATGAGCAGTTCTTC. Translation: CASSFLTPVYNEQFF. The genes are TRBV5-4 and TRBJ2-1, with D hard to call. V dropped 2 bases and J dropped 3 bases, with 12 bases sitting between them. The CDR3 runs 15 residues. Per the germline V gene, CDR1 is SGHNT and CDR2 is YYREEE (reference sequence).

The J gene is TRBJ1-2, the V gene TRBV6-5, with D perhaps TRBD1 (5 bases). The CDR3 sequence is 14 residues long. Trimming took off 0 bases at V and 2 bases at J, with 7 bases between the two ends. Germline V gene lookup returns CDR1 MNHEY and CDR2 SVGAGI. The CDR3 region is CASSYSTVNYGYTF. CDR3 nucleotide sequence: TGTGCCAGCAGTTACTCGACAGTGAACTATGGCTACACCTTC.

V gene TRBV5-4 combines with J gene TRBJ2-7; a weak D match, TRBD2 (6 bases). The CDR3 extends over 14 amino acids. With 2 bases removed from V and 5 bases from J, the gap between germline ends came to 14 bases. The V gene's germline CDR1 is SGHNT and CDR2 YYREEE (reference sequence). In DNA form, the CDR3 reads TGTGCCAGCAGCTTCGGGACTCGGCCCGACGAGCAGTACTTC. This codes for CASSFGTRPDEQYF.

As DNA, the CDR3 is TGCGCCAGCAGCCAGGACTTATATCAGCCCCAGCATTTT. Its protein is CASSQDLYQPQHF. J is TRBJ1-5 and V is TRBV4-1; D gene unclear. Trimming shortened V by 3 bases and J by 5 bases, and 8 bases separated the two germline ends. This CDR3 is built from 13 residues. The germline gives CDR1 MGHRA, CDR2 YSYEKL.

The rearrangement links TRBV7-2 to TRBJ2-7; D is possibly TRBD2 (5 bases). CDR3 length: 14 residues. V was shortened by 2 bases and J by 4 bases, with 12 bases between the two germline ends. CDR1 is SGHTA, CDR2 FQGNSA, per germline. Here the CDR3 DNA reads TGTGCCAGCAGCTTAACTAGTCCGGAATACGAGCAGTACTTC. This encodes CASSLTSPEYEQYF.

The V gene is TRBV6-1, the J gene TRBJ2-7; D is unclear. Trimming pared 2 bases from V and 2 bases from J, leaving 13 bases between. Germline values: CDR1 MNHNS, CDR2 SASEGT. The CDR3 runs to 15 residues. The CDR3 loop reads CASSERLWQTYEQYF. In nucleotides, the CDR3 is TGTGCCAGCAGTGAACGGCTGTGGCAGACCTACGAGCAGTACTTC.